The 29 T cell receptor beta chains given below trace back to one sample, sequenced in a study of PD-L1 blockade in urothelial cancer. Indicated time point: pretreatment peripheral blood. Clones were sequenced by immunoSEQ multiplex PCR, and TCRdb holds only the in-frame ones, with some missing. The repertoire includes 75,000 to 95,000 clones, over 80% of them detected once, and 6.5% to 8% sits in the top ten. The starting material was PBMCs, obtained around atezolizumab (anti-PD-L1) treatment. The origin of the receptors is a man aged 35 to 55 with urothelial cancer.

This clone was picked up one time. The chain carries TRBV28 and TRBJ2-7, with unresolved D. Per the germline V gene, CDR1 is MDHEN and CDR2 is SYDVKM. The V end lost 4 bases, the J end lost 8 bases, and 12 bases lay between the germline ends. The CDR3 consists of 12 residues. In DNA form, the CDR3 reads TGTGCCAGCAGTTCAGGCAATTTCAAGCAGTACTTC. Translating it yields CASSSGNFKQYF.

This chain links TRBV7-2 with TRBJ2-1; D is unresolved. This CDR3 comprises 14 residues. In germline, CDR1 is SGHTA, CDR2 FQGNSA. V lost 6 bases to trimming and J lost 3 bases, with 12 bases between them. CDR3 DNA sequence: TGTGCCAGCAGAGCGCAAAAAGACTACAATGAGCAGTTCTTC. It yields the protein CASRAQKDYNEQFF.

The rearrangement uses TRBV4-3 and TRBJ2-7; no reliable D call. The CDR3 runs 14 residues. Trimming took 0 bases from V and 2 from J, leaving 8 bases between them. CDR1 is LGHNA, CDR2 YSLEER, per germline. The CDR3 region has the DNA TGCGCCAGCAGCCAAGATAGAAACCCCTACGAGCAGTACTTC. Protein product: CASSQDRNPYEQYF.

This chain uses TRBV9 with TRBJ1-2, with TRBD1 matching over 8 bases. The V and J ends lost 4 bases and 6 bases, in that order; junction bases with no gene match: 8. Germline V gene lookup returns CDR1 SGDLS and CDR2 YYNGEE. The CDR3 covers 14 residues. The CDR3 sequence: CASSTSGQADGYTF. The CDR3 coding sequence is TGTGCCAGCAGCACTTCGGGACAGGCCGATGGCTACACCTTC. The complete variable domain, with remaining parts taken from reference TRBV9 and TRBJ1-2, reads DSGVTQTPKHLITATGQRVTLRCSPRSGDLSVYWYQQSLDQGLQFLIQYYNGEERAKGNILERFSAQQFPDLHSELNLSSLELGDSALYFCASSTSGQADGYTFGSGTRLTVV.

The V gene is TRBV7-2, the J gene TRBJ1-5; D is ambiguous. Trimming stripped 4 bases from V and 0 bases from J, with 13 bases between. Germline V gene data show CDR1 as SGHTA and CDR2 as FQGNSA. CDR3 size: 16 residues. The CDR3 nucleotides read TGTGCCAGCAGCTCCCGGGGAGCTTATAGCAATCAGCCCCAGCATTTT. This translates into CASSSRGAYSNQPQHF.

The CDR3 region has the DNA TGTGCCAGCAGCTATAGCCAGGGGGCTGAAGCTTTCTTT. The encoded protein is CASSYSQGAEAFF. J is TRBJ1-1 and V is TRBV9; the match to TRBD1 covers 7 bases. After removal of 4 bases from V and 6 bases from J, the junction contained 6 bases not matched to a gene. The CDR3 consists of 13 residues. Germline V gene data show CDR1 as SGDLS and CDR2 as YYNGEE.

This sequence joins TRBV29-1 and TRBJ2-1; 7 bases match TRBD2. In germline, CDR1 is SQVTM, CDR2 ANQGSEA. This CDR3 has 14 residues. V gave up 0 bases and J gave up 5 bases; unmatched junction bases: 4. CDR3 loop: CSVEDRGENNEQFF. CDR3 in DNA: TGCAGCGTTGAAGATCGGGGGGAGAACAATGAGCAGTTCTTC.

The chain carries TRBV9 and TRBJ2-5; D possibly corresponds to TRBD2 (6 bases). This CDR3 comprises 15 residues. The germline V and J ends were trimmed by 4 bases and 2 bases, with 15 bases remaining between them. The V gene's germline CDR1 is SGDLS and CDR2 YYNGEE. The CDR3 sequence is CASSKRDFLQETQYF. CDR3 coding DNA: TGTGCCAGCAGCAAAAGGGACTTTTTACAAGAGACCCAGTACTTC.

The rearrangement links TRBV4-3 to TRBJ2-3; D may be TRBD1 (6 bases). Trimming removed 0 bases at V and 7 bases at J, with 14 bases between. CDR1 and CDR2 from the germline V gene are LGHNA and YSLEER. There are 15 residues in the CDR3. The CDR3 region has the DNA TGCGCCAGCAGCCAAGAATCCCGGGACATTTATACGCAGTATTTT. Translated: CASSQESRDIYTQYF.

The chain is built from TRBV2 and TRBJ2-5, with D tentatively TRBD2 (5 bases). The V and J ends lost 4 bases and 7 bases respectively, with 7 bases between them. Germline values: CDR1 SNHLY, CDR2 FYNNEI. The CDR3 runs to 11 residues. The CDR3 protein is CASSVGVTQYF. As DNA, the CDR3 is TGTGCCAGCAGTGTGGGAGTGACCCAGTACTTC.

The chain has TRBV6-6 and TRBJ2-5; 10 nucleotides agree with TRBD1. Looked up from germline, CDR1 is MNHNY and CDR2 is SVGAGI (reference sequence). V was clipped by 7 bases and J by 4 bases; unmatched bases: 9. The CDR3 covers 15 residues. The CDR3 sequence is CASTLDRGLSETQYF. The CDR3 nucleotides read TGTGCCAGCACTTTGGACAGGGGGTTGTCAGAGACCCAGTACTTC.

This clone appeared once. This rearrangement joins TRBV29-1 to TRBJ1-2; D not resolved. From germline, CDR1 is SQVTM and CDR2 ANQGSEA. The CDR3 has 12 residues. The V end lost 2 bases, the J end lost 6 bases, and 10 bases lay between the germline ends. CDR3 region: CSVELWRDGYTF. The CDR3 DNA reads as TGCAGCGTTGAACTATGGAGGGATGGCTACACCTTC.

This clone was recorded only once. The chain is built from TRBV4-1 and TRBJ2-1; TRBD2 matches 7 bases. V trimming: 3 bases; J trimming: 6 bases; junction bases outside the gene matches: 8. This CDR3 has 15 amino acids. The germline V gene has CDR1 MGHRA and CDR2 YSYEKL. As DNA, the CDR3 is TGCGCCAGCAGCCAGGTTCTAGGGGAGGGCAATGAGCAGTTCTTC. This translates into CASSQVLGEGNEQFF.

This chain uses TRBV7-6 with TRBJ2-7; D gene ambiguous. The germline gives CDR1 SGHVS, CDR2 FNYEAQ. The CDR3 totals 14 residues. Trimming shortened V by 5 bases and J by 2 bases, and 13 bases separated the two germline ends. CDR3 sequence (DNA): TGTGCCAGCAGCATTGAACCTTCGGCCTACGAGCAGTACTTC. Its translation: CASSIEPSAYEQYF.

The CDR3 protein is CASSPGLAPDTQYF. The DNA for the CDR3 is TGTGCCAGCTCTCCTGGCCTAGCACCAGATACGCAGTATTTT. The chain carries TRBV18 and TRBJ2-3; tentatively, D is TRBD2 (5 bases). The V end lost 6 bases, the J end lost 4 bases, and 14 bases lay between the germline ends. The germline CDR1 and CDR2 sequences are KGHSH and LQKENI. The CDR3 spans 14 residues.

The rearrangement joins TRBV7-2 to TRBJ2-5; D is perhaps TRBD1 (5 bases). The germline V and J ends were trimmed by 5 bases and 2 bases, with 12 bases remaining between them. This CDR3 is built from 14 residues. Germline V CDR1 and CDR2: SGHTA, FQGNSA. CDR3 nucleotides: TGTGCCAGCAGCGTTCAGGGTGAACAAGAGACCCAGTACTTC. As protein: CASSVQGEQETQYF.

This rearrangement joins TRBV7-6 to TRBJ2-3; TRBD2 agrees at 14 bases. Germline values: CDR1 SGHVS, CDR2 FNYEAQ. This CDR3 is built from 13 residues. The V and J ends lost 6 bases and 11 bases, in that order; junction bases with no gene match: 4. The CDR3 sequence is CASRGTSGSMQYF. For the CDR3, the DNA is TGTGCCAGCAGGGGGACTAGCGGGAGTATGCAGTATTTT.

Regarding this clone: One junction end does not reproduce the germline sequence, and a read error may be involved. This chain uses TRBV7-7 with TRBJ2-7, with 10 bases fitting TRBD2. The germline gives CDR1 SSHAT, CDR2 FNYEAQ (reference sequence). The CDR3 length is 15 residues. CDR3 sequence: CASSLVLAGPGEQYF. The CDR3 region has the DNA TGTGCTAGCAGCTTAGTACTAGCGGGGCCGGGGGAGCAGTACTTC.

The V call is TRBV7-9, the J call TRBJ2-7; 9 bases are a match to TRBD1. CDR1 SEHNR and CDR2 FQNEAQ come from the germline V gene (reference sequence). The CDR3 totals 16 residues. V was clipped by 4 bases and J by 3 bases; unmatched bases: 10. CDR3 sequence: CASSSPRQGEVYEQYF. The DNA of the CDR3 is TGTGCCAGCAGCTCCCCGAGACAGGGGGAGGTCTACGAGCAGTACTTC.

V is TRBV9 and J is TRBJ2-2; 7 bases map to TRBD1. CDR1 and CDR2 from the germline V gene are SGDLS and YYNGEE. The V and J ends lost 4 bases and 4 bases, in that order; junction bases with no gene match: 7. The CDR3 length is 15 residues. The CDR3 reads CASSPRDRATGELFF. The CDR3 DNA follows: TGTGCCAGCAGCCCCCGAGACAGGGCCACCGGGGAGCTGTTTTTT.

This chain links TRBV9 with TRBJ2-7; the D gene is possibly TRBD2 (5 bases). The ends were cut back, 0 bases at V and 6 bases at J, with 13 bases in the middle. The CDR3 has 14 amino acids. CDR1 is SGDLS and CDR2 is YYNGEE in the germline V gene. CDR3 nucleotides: TGTGCCAGCAGCGTAGGACTCGGAGGAAGCGAGCAGTACTTC. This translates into CASSVGLGGSEQYF. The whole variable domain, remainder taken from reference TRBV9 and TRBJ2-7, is DSGVTQTPKHLITATGQRVTLRCSPRSGDLSVYWYQQSLDQGLQFLIQYYNGEERAKGNILERFSAQQFPDLHSELNLSSLELGDSALYFCASSVGLGGSEQYFGPGTRLTVT.

The chain's CDR3 is CASRGGGTGVYEQYF. CDR3 in DNA: TGTGCCAGCAGGGGAGGCGGGACAGGGGTCTACGAGCAGTACTTC. The J gene is TRBJ2-7, the V gene TRBV6-5, with 10 bases lining up with TRBD1. V gave up 6 bases and J gave up 3 bases; unmatched junction bases: 8. This CDR3 has 15 amino acids. Per the germline V gene, CDR1 is MNHEY and CDR2 is SVGAGI.

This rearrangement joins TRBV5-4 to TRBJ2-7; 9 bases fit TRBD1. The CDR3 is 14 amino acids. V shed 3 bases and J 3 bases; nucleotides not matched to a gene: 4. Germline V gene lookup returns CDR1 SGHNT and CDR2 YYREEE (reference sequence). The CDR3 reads CASSSAGQGYEQYF. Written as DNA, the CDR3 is TGTGCCAGCAGCTCGGCGGGACAGGGCTACGAGCAGTACTTC.

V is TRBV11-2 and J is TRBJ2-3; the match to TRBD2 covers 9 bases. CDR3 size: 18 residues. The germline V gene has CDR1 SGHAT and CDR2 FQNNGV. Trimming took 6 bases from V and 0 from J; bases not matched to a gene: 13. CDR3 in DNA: TGTGCCAGCAGGAAGGGGCGGGGGGGGAGTAGAAGCACAGATACGCAGTATTTT. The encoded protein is CASRKGRGGSRSTDTQYF.

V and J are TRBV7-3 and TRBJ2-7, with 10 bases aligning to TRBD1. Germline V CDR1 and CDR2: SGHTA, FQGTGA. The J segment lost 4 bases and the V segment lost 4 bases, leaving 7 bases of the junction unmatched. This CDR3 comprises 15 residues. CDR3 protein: CASSSSRDRGYEQYF. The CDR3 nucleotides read TGTGCCAGCAGCTCCTCGCGGGACAGGGGATACGAGCAGTACTTC.

The CDR3 sequence: CSVDSGGGTEAFF. As DNA, the CDR3 is TGCAGCGTTGATTCGGGGGGTGGCACTGAAGCTTTCTTT. J is TRBJ1-1 and V is TRBV29-1, with a tentative D call TRBD1 (5 bases). Germline V gives CDR1 SQVTM, CDR2 ANQGSEA. The CDR3 consists of 13 residues. V was pared by 3 bases and J by 4 bases, with 12 bases between. Full variable domain (rest looked up from reference TRBV29-1 and TRBJ1-1): SAVISQKPSRDICQRGTSLTIQCQVDSQVTMMFWYRQQPGQSLTLIATANQGSEATYESGFVIDKFPISRPNLTFSTLTVSNMSPEDSSIYLCSVDSGGGTEAFFGQGTRLTVV.

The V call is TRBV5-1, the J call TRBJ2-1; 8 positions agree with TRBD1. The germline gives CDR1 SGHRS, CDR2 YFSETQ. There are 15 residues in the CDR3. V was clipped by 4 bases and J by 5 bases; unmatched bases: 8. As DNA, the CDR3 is TGCGCCAGCAGCCCACAGGGGGGTGCACACAATGAGCAGTTCTTC. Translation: CASSPQGGAHNEQFF.

The CDR3 sequence is CASSSGPSIRPQHF. The CDR3 coding sequence is TGTGCCAGCAGTAGCGGACCCTCCATCAGGCCCCAGCATTTT. The chain is built from TRBV27 and TRBJ1-5; D is ambiguous. Germline assignment: CDR1 MNHEY and CDR2 SMNVEV (reference sequence). V lost 5 bases and J lost 9, with 17 bases in between. The CDR3 covers 14 residues.

The CDR3 is CAAGQLGNTIYF. The CDR3 DNA sequence: TGTGCCGCGGGACAGCTTGGAAACACCATATATTTT. The chain couples TRBV19 to TRBJ1-3, with TRBD1 matching over 7 bases. The germline CDR1 and CDR2 sequences are LNHDA and SQIVND (reference sequence). V trimming: 11 bases; J trimming: 3 bases; junction bases outside the gene matches: 4. This CDR3 has 12 amino acids.